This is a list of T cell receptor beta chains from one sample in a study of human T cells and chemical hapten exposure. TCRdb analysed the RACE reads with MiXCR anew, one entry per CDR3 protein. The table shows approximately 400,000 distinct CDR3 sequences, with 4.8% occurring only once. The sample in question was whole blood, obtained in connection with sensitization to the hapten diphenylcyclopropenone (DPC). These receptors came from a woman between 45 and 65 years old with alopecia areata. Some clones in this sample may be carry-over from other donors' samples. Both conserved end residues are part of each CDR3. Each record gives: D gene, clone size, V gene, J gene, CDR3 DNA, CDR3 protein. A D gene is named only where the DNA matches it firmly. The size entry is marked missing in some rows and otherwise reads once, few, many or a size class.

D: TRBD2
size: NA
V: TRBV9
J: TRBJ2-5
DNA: TGTGCCAGCAGCGACTCGACTAGCAGACAAGAGACCCAGTACTTC
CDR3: CASSDSTSRQETQYF

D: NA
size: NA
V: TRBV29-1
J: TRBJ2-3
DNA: TGCAGGGTTGGGCCCAACCAGGGGGATACGCAGTATTTT
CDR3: CRVGPNQGDTQYF

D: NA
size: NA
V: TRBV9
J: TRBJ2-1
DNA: TGTGCCAGCAGCGCCACAGGGAGATCCTACAATGAGCAGTTCTTC
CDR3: CASSATGRSYNEQFF

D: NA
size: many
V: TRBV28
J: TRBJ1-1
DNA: TGTGCCAGCAGTCCCCCCAAGGTAATGAACACTGAAGCTTTCTTT
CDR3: CASSPPKVMNTEAFF

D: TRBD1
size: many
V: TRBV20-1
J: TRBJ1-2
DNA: TGCAGTGCATCAATTCAGGGGGTGGCTGGCTACACCTTC
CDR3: CSASIQGVAGYTF

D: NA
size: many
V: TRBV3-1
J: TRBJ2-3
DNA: TGTGCCAGCAGCCAAGCTCCAGATACGCAGTATTTT
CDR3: CASSQAPDTQYF

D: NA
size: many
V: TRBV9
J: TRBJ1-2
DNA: TGTGCCAGCAGCGAGCGACAGGCTACGGGGAAACTTAACTATGGCTACACCTTC
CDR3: CASSERQATGKLNYGYTF

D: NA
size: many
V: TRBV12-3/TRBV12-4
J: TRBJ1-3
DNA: TGTGCCAGCAATATCCGGAGCTCTGGAAACACCATATATTTT
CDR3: CASNIRSSGNTIYF

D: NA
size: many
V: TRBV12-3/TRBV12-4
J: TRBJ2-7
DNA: TGTGCCAGCAGACGGGACAACTACGAGCAGTACTTC
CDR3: CASRRDNYEQYF

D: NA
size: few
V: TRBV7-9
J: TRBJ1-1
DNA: TGTGCCAGCAGCGTAGGAGGGGCAGGGGCCCCTGAAGCTTTCTTT
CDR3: CASSVGGAGAPEAFF

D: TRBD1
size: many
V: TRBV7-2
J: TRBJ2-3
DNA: TGTGCCAGCAGCTTACCATGGGACAGCCCCACAGATACGCAGTATTTT
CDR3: CASSLPWDSPTDTQYF

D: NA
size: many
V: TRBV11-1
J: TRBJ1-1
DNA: TGTGCCAGCAGCCTAGGACATCAGGGTGAAGCTTTCTTT
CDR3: CASSLGHQGEAFF

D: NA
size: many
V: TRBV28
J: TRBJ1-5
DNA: TGTGCCAGCAGGAGCGCGGGGCCGTTAAATCAGCCCCAGCATTTT
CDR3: CASRSAGPLNQPQHF

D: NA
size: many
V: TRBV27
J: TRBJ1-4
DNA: TGTGCCAGCAGTAGACGACAGACAACTAATGAAAAACTGTTTTTT
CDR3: CASSRRQTTNEKLFF

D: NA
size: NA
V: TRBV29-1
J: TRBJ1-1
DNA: TGCAGCGCGGGGAAGGGCTCGGGCACTGAAGCTTTCTTT
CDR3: CSAGKGSGTEAFF

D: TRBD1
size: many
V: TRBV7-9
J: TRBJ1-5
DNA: TGTGCCAGCAGCTTAGCCCGGGAACAGGGGGATTATCAGCCCCAGCATTTT
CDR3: CASSLAREQGDYQPQHF

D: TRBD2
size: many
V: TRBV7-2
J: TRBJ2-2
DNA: TGTGCCAGCAGACGCAATACTCCTAGCGGGAGGGCCGGGGAGCTGTTTTTT
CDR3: CASRRNTPSGRAGELFF

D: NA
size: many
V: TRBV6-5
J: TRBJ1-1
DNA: TGTGCCAGCAGTTTTACAGCGAACACTGAAGCTTTCTTT
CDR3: CASSFTANTEAFF

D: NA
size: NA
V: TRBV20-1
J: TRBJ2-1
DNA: TGCAGTGCTAGAGACAGCGCCCAGGGAGAGCAGTTCTTC
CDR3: CSARDSAQGEQFF

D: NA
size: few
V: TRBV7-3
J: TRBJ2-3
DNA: TGTGCCAGCAGCTTAATCAGCGGAGGGAGAAGCACAGATACGCAGTATTTT
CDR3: CASSLISGGRSTDTQYF

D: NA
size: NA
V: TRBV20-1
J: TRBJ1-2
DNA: TGCAGTGCTAGAGATGGGTCCCAGACTTCTAACTATGGCTACACCTTC
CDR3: CSARDGSQTSNYGYTF

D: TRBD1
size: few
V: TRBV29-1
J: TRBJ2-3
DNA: TGCAGCGTCCGTCAGGGGGCTAGGAGCACAGATACGCAGTATTTT
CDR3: CSVRQGARSTDTQYF

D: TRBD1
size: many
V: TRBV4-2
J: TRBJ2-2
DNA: TGTGCCAGCAGCCCTGGCGGGGGACAGGGGAGAATGGGGGAGCTGTTTTTT
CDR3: CASSPGGGQGRMGELFF

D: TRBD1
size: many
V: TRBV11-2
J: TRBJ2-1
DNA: TGTGCCAGCAGCTTAGAGTGGACAGGGGATGAGCAGTTCTTC
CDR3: CASSLEWTGDEQFF

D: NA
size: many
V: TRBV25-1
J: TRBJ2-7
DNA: TGTGCCAGCAGTGACAGGGGGAGGTACGAGCAGTACTTC
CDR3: CASSDRGRYEQYF

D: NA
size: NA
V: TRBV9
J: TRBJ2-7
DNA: TGTGCCAGCAGCGTCTCAGGCAGCCCCAGCCCTTACGAGCAGTACTTC
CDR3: CASSVSGSPSPYEQYF

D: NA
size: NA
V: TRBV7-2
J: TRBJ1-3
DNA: TGTGCCAGCAGCCCTGAATCCCCGGGGCGAAACACCATATATTTT
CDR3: CASSPESPGRNTIYF

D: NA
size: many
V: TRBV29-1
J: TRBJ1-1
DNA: TGCAGCGTTGAAGGGCAGGGGAACACTGAAGCTTTCTTT
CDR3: CSVEGQGNTEAFF

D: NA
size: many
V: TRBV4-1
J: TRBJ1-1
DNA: TGCGCCAGCAGCCAACTCAGGGTCGGGAACACTGAAGCTTTCTTT
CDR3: CASSQLRVGNTEAFF

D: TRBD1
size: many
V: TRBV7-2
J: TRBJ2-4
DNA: TGTGCCAGCAGCCCTGGGACAGGGGGGGGTCAAGCCAAAAACATTCAGTACTTC
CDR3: CASSPGTGGGQAKNIQYF

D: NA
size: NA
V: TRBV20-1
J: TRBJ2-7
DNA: TGCAGTGCTAGTATGGCGGCAGGTGACGACGAGCAGTACTTC
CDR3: CSASMAAGDDEQYF

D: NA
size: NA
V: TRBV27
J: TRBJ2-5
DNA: TGTGCCACGTCTAGGAGGGGTTCGAAGGAGACCCAGTACTTC
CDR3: CATSRRGSKETQYF

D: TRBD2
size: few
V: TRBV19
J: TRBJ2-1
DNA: TGTGCCAGTAGTATAGCAAGGACTAGCGGGGGCTCCTACAATGAGCAGTTCTTC
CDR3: CASSIARTSGGSYNEQFF

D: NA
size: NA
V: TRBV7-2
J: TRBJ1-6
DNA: TGTGCCAGCAGCCCAACCGCTAATTCACCCCTCCACTTT
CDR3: CASSPTANSPLHF

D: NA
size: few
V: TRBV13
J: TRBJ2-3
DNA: TGTGCCAGCAGCATCAAGGGGGCGGGAGTCCCCACAGATACGCAGTATTTT
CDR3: CASSIKGAGVPTDTQYF

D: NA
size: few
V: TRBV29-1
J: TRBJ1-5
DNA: TGCAGCGTCATACAGGGAAATCAGCCCCAGCATTTT
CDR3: CSVIQGNQPQHF

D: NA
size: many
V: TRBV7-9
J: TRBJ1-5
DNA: TGTGCCAGCAGCGAGTGGGGCGGTCAGCCCCAGCATTTT
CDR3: CASSEWGGQPQHF

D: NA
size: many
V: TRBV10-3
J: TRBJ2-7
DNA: TGTGCCATCAGTAGCACTGTCTACGAGCAGTACTTC
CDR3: CAISSTVYEQYF

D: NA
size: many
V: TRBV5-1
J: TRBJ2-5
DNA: TGCGCCAGCAGCCCCGGTTACGGGGTTGTTACGGAGACCCAGTACTTC
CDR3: CASSPGYGVVTETQYF

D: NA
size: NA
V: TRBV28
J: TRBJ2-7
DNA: TGTGCCAGCAGTGGAGGGGGAGAGAGTGCTTCCCCCTACGAGCAGTACTTC
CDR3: CASSGGGESASPYEQYF

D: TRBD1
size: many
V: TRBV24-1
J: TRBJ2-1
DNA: TGTGCCACCAGTGAATCCAGACAGGGATCCTACAATGAGCAGTTCTTC
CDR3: CATSESRQGSYNEQFF

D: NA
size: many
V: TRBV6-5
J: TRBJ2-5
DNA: TGTGCCAGCAGTTACGTGGGCAGACAAGAGACCCAGTACTTC
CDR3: CASSYVGRQETQYF

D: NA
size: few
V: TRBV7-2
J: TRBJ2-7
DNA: TGTGCCAGCAGCTTGATGGAGACCTACGAGCAGTACTTC
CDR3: CASSLMETYEQYF

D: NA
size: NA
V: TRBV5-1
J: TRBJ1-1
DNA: TGCGCCAGCAGCCGCGGGACCCTTATGAACACTGAAGCTTTCTTT
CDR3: CASSRGTLMNTEAFF

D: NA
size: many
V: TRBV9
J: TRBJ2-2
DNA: TGTGCCAGCAGCGTAGAAGCTTCCGGGGAGCTGTTTTTT
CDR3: CASSVEASGELFF

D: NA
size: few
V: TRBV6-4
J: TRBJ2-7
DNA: TGTGCCAGCAGCAGGGACTTGGGAGGAGAGCAGTACTTC
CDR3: CASSRDLGGEQYF

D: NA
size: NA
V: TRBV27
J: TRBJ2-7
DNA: TGTGCCAGCAGTGCCTCCCTCTCCGGGCTTCTTTCATACGAGCAGTACTTC
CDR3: CASSASLSGLLSYEQYF

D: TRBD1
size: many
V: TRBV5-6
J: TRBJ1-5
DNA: TGTGCCAGCAGCCTACGACAGGGGCGTAGCAATCAGCCCCAGCATTTT
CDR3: CASSLRQGRSNQPQHF

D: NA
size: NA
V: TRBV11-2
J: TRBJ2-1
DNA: TGTGCCAGCAGCCCCTTGACCAGCTACAATGAGCAGTTCTTC
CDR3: CASSPLTSYNEQFF

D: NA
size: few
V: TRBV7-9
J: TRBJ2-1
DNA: TGTGCCAGCAGCACCGGGACTCCCAATGAGCAGTTCTTC
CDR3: CASSTGTPNEQFF

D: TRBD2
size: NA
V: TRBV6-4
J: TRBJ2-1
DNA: TGTGCCAGCAGTGTACTAGCGGGATACTCCTACAATGAGCAGTTCTTC
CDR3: CASSVLAGYSYNEQFF

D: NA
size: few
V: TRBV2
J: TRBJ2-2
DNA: TGTGCCAGCAGTTTGCGGACTTCTAACACCGGGGAGCTGTTTTTT
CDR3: CASSLRTSNTGELFF